The present TCR beta chain was sequenced within a study of blood T cell repertoires in COVID-19. The overall study: The United States, Italy and Spain supplied acute and convalescent COVID-19 samples. PBMCs, B-cell-depleted T cells, or T cells were the source of the cDNA or gDNA that made up the material.

Methods used by the authors: Counts of nucleated cells, estimated from reference gene primer amplification, were obtained. Sequencing used immunoSEQ multiplex PCR; TCRdb keeps in-frame clones, though not all of them. V, J and clone size were drawn from that table, and D and trimming were deduced from the DNA. The table has around 47,000 clones, approximately 70% seen once. The sequence came from a man at least 80 years old with acute or convalescent COVID-19. Sample: peripheral blood.

DNA for the CDR3: TGCAGCGTGGCAAAGACAGGGCCCAATGAGCAGTTCTTC. Residues: CSVAKTGPNEQFF. The chain is built from TRBV29-1 and TRBJ2-1; 7 bases agree with TRBD1. In germline, CDR1 is SQVTM, CDR2 ANQGSEA. Losses at the gene ends were 6 bases for V and 6 bases for J; bases not matched to a gene: 8. This CDR3 comprises 13 residues.